This T cell receptor beta chain stems from a study of high-grade serous ovarian cancer treatment subgroups. Study context: Mean per sample: around 14,000 reads, around 7,300 unique TCR beta rearrangements. Study conclusions and caveats: Clonal relatedness tracked neoantigen level, and by trend copy number and mutation load. Different patients shared almost no repertoire; same-patient tumors shared about 0.11 to 0.85. Spatial context was lost because tumors were sequenced in bulk.

As regards this clone: Its target is not known.

Trimming at V came to 6 bases and at J to 1 base, leaving 13 bases not matched to a gene. This CDR3 comprises 17 residues. CDR1 is SGHDT and CDR2 is YYEEEE in the germline V gene. Tumor tissue was taken before any definitive surgery or chemotherapy was given. TCRdb keeps only in-frame clones here, not all; method: immunoSEQ multiplex PCR. Here the sample spans around 37,000 clones, about four fifths being singletons. Sample: tumor tissue. The TCR was taken from a human donor with high-grade serous ovarian cancer. The V call is TRBV5-6, the J call TRBJ1-2, with 9 positions matching TRBD1. CDR3 sequence: CASKPRDRVLVNYGYTF. The CDR3 nucleotides are TGTGCCAGCAAGCCCCGGGACAGGGTACTCGTTAACTATGGCTACACCTTC.